Each of the 23 T cell receptor beta chains below was sequenced from the same sample in a study of CD8 T cells in Susac syndrome. Random hexamers were used to reverse transcribe an amount of roughly 0.5 to 1 ug RNA. TCRdb fed the immunoSEQ multiplex PCR reads into MiXCR, producing one record per CDR3 protein. In the table there are 120,000 to 150,000 distinct CDR3 sequences, approximately 95% of which are singletons. The sample consisted of CD4+ T cells from PBMCs. These receptor sequences come from a human donor with multiple sclerosis.

This chain uses TRBV5-4 with TRBJ2-1; D is ambiguous. Germline V gene sequence: CDR1 SGHNT, CDR2 YYREEE (reference sequence). The CDR3 extends over 15 amino acids. Trimming pared 5 bases from V and 0 bases from J, leaving 12 bases between. The CDR3 spells CASRPAPSSYNEQFF. CDR3 sequence (DNA): TGTGCCAGCAGACCTGCGCCGAGCTCCTACAATGAGCAGTTCTTC.

The V gene is TRBV6-1, the J gene TRBJ2-7, with no clear D. This CDR3 is built from 16 residues. Trimming stripped 4 bases from V and 1 base from J, with 17 bases between. Germline V lookup: CDR1 MNHNS, CDR2 SASEGT. CDR3 in amino acids: CASSVARTLPSYEQYF. CDR3 in DNA: TGTGCCAGCAGTGTGGCCAGGACGCTCCCTTCCTACGAGCAGTACTTC.

The rearrangement joins TRBV19 to TRBJ1-1, with D uncertain. The CDR3 length is 13 residues. The V gene's germline CDR1 is LNHDA and CDR2 SQIVND (reference sequence). Trimming took 5 bases from V and 4 from J, leaving 11 bases between them. The CDR3 spells CASSPLSGTEAFF. The CDR3 DNA reads as TGTGCCAGTAGTCCTTTATCGGGCACTGAAGCTTTCTTT.

The CDR3 reads CASSTIGRTGEQFF. The CDR3 region has the DNA TGTGCCAGCAGCACCATTGGCAGGACGGGTGAGCAGTTCTTC. The genes are TRBV6-5 and TRBJ2-1, with D unclear. Trimming removed 6 bases from V and 9 bases from J, with 18 bases in between. In germline, CDR1 is MNHEY, CDR2 SVGAGI. There are 14 residues in the CDR3.

The chain is built from TRBV7-8 and TRBJ1-5; D possibly corresponds to TRBD1 (5 bases). CDR1 SGHVS and CDR2 FQNEAQ come from the germline V gene. The CDR3 extends over 14 amino acids. V was trimmed by 7 bases and J by 3 bases, leaving 13 bases between them. DNA of the CDR3: TGTGCCAGCAACATTCAGGGAAACAATCAGCCCCAGCATTTT. Its protein is CASNIQGNNQPQHF.

V usage is TRBV3-1 and J usage is TRBJ2-1; D call uncertain. The CDR3 extends over 15 amino acids. The germline V and J ends were trimmed by 3 bases and 2 bases, with 11 bases remaining between them. Germline values: CDR1 LGHDT, CDR2 YNNKEL (reference sequence). For the CDR3, the DNA is TGTGCCAGCAGCCAGGATCCTACTCCCTACAATGAGCAGTTCTTC. This gives the protein CASSQDPTPYNEQFF.

The chain links TRBV30 to TRBJ2-4; either TRBD1 or TRBD2 may supply D (5 bases each). CDR1 and CDR2 (germline): GTSNPN, SVGIG (reference sequence). This CDR3 has 14 residues. V lost 3 bases to trimming and J lost 8 bases, with 17 bases between them. CDR3 region: CAWSDGAGGHIQYF. The CDR3 region has the DNA TGTGCCTGGAGCGATGGGGCGGGCGGACACATTCAGTACTTC. The full variable domain, rest sourced from reference TRBV30 and TRBJ2-4, is SQTIHQWPATLVQPVGSPLSLECTVEGTSNPNLYWYRQAAGRGLQLLFYSVGIGQISSEVPQNLSASRPQDRQFILSSKKLLLSDSGFYLCAWSDGAGGHIQYFGAGTRLSVL.

The V gene is TRBV20-1, the J gene TRBJ1-5, with 7 bases matching TRBD1. The CDR3 totals 16 residues. Trimming cost V 4 bases and J 6 bases; bases outside gene matches: 15. Germline V CDR1 and CDR2: DFQATT, SNEGSKA (reference sequence). CDR3 bases: TGCAGTGCTACAATATCACACAGGGGCGCGGGTCAGCCCCAGCATTTT. It codes for CSATISHRGAGQPQHF.

The V gene is TRBV7-9, the J gene TRBJ1-6; TRBD1 matches 7 bases. The CDR3 contains 15 residues. V lost 4 bases and J lost 10; bases outside the gene matches: 10. CDR1 and CDR2 (germline): SEHNR, FQNEAQ (reference sequence). CDR3 nucleotide sequence: TGTGCCAGCAGCTCCTTACAGGGGAGCAGGTCACCCCTCCACTTT. As protein: CASSSLQGSRSPLHF.

V usage is TRBV27 and J usage is TRBJ2-4; TRBD2 might be the D (6 bases). The CDR3 totals 15 residues. Trimming cost V 6 bases and J 0 bases, with 12 bases left between them. Germline loops: CDR1 MNHEY, CDR2 SMNVEV (reference sequence). The CDR3 DNA is TGTGCCAGCAGCAACGGGCGGGGAGCCAAAAACATTCAGTACTTC. Amino acids: CASSNGRGAKNIQYF.

This chain links TRBV30 with TRBJ2-7; 10 bases fit TRBD1. After removal of 0 bases from V and 7 bases from J, the junction contained 9 bases not matched to a gene. The CDR3 runs 15 residues. Looked up from germline, CDR1 is GTSNPN and CDR2 is SVGIG (reference sequence). As DNA, the CDR3 is TGTGCCTGGAGTGTATTGGGGACAGGGGCTCTTGAGCAGTACTTC. Translating gives CAWSVLGTGALEQYF.

This chain links TRBV29-1 with TRBJ2-3; D uncertain. V gave up 2 bases and J gave up 3 bases, with 6 bases separating them. Germline assignment: CDR1 SQVTM and CDR2 ANQGSEA. This CDR3 region has 12 residues. The CDR3 region has the DNA TGCAGCGTTGAATCGAAGACAGATACGCAGTATTTT. It yields the protein CSVESKTDTQYF.

The V and J genes are TRBV30 and TRBJ1-6, with D unresolved. Germline V gives CDR1 GTSNPN, CDR2 SVGIG (reference sequence). The CDR3 sequence is 13 residues long. The V end was cut by 1 base, the J end by 8 bases, with 9 bases between. The CDR3 region has the DNA TGTGCCTGGAGTGAAATTCGTTATTCACCCCTCCACTTT. Translated, it gives CAWSEIRYSPLHF.

V gene TRBV7-9 combines with J gene TRBJ2-4; D is possibly TRBD1 (5 bases). The CDR3 is 13 residues long. Trimming cost V 1 base and J 9 bases, with 10 bases left between them. CDR1 is SEHNR and CDR2 is FQNEAQ in the germline V gene (reference sequence). The CDR3 sequence: CASSLEGNGIQYF. CDR3 in DNA: TGTGCCAGCAGCTTAGAGGGGAATGGCATTCAGTACTTC.

This chain joins TRBV3-1 and TRBJ1-5; 7 bases are shared with TRBD1. CDR3 length: 17 amino acids. Per the germline V gene, CDR1 is LGHDT and CDR2 is YNNKEL (reference sequence). The junction had 11 bases not matched to a gene; V was cut back by 4 bases and J by 2 bases. CDR3 residues: CASSLTGGGAGNQPQHF. The CDR3 bases are TGTGCCAGCAGCCTGACGGGAGGGGGCGCGGGCAATCAGCCCCAGCATTTT. Supplemented by reference TRBV3-1 and TRBJ1-5, the full variable domain reads DTAVSQTPKYLVTQMGNDKSIKCEQNLGHDTMYWYKQDSKKFLKIMFSYNNKELIINETVPNRFSPKSPDKAHLNLHINSLELGDSAVYFCASSLTGGGAGNQPQHFGDGTRLSIL.

This clonotype was recorded only once. This rearrangement joins TRBV9 to TRBJ2-7, with no clear D. Germline V lookup: CDR1 SGDLS, CDR2 YYNGEE. Deletions cut 0 bases from V and 3 bases from J, with 10 bases between. This CDR3 comprises 14 residues. The CDR3 region has the DNA TGTGCCAGCAGCGTAGTTGAGTCCAGCTACGAGCAGTACTTC. Amino acids: CASSVVESSYEQYF.

The chain joins TRBV2 to TRBJ2-7, with 8 bases aligning to TRBD1. Per the germline V gene, CDR1 is SNHLY and CDR2 is FYNNEI. There are 16 residues in the CDR3. V lost 2 bases and J lost 1; bases outside the gene matches: 7. The CDR3 coding sequence is TGTGCCAGCAGTGAACACGGGACAGGTACATCCTACGAGCAGTACTTC. Translated: CASSEHGTGTSYEQYF.

The chain is built from TRBV9 and TRBJ2-6; 7 bases are shared with TRBD2. Germline V gene lookup returns CDR1 SGDLS and CDR2 YYNGEE. This CDR3 has 15 amino acids. Unmatched junction bases numbered 3, after V lost 2 bases and J lost 4 bases. CDR3 DNA sequence: TGTGCCAGCAGCGTGGGAGGGATGGGGGCCAACGTCCTGACTTTC. Its translation: CASSVGGMGANVLTF.

The chain combines TRBV25-1 with TRBJ2-6; D is possibly TRBD1 or TRBD2 (6 bases each). Trimming removed 6 bases from V and 1 base from J, with 13 bases in between. CDR1 is MGHDK and CDR2 is SYGVNS in the germline V gene. This CDR3 contains 16 residues. CDR3 DNA sequence: TGTGCCAGCAGCCGTACGGGGGCGTCTGGGGCCAACGTCCTGACTTTC. It specifies CASSRTGASGANVLTF.

This clonotype appeared a single time. The chain joins TRBV6-2 or TRBV6-3 to TRBJ2-7; 7 positions match TRBD2. CDR3 length: 14 amino acids. J lost 3 bases, V lost 6 bases, and 8 bases had no gene match. The V gene's germline CDR1 is MNHEY and CDR2 SVGEGT. The CDR3 nucleotides read TGTGCCAGCAGGGACTTTAGCGGGCGCTACGAGCAGTACTTC. This translates into CASRDFSGRYEQYF.

The V call is TRBV24-1, the J call TRBJ2-3; D unresolved. Germline values: CDR1 KGHDR, CDR2 SFDVKD. This CDR3 spans 15 amino acids. V lost 3 bases, J lost 1 base, and 10 bases lay in between. CDR3 in amino acids: CATSDPSRRTDTQYF. DNA of the CDR3: TGTGCCACCAGTGATCCCTCCAGGCGCACAGATACGCAGTATTTT.

The chain joins TRBV7-2 to TRBJ2-3; 9 bases align to TRBD2. The CDR3 runs to 15 residues. Germline V gene data show CDR1 as SGHTA and CDR2 as FQGNSA. J lost 5 bases, V lost 2 bases, and 5 bases had no gene match. DNA for the CDR3: TGTGCCAGCAGCTTATCTGCGGGGGGGCGAGATACGCAGTATTTT. This encodes CASSLSAGGRDTQYF.

The rearrangement links TRBV13 to TRBJ2-3, with D uncertain. Trimming took 5 bases from V and 2 from J, leaving 14 bases between them. This CDR3 spans 15 amino acids. The germline V gene encodes CDR1 PRHDT and CDR2 FYEKMQ (reference sequence). The CDR3 bases are TGTGCCAGCAGCCCCCCCGCCGGAATCACAGATACGCAGTATTTT. Translated: CASSPPAGITDTQYF.